The TCR beta chain described here comes from a study of blood T cell repertoires in COVID-19. Study-level information: From the United States, Italy and Spain came samples of acute and convalescent COVID-19.

CDR3 length: 11 amino acids. CDR1 SNHLY and CDR2 FYNNEI come from the germline V gene. Deletions cut 5 bases from V and 5 bases from J, with 4 bases between. In the authors' methods: Reference gene primer amplification gave estimated nucleated cell counts. Produced via immunoSEQ multiplex PCR; TCRdb's table is partial and in-frame only. Clone size and the V and J calls come from that table; the DNA yielded D and trimming. The table lists some 140,000 clones, 88% of them singletons, with around 2.1% in the top ten. The sample taken for sequencing was peripheral blood. The TCR was taken from a man in his 70s with active COVID-19. The chain links TRBV2 to TRBJ2-1; the D is unclear. The CDR3 protein is CASSLNNEQFF. In DNA, the CDR3 is TGTGCCAGCAGTCTAAACAATGAGCAGTTCTTC.